The 21 T cell receptor beta chains listed next were all sequenced from one sample in a study of blood T cell repertoires in COVID-19. TCRdb keeps only in-frame clones here, not all; method: immunoSEQ multiplex PCR. The data show around 100,000 clones, just over 85% seen once. Sample: peripheral blood. These receptors all stem from a human donor in a cohort sampled during active COVID-19.

The V call is TRBV3-1 (or the pseudogene TRBV3-2), the J call TRBJ2-1; D is possibly TRBD2 (5 bases). This CDR3 is built from 13 residues. The V and J ends lost 4 bases and 9 bases respectively, with 13 bases between them. Germline V gene sequence: CDR1 LGHDT, CDR2 YNNKEL (reference sequence). This CDR3 reads CASSRWTEGEQFF. DNA for the CDR3: TGTGCCAGCAGCCGTTGGACTGAGGGTGAGCAGTTCTTC.

The chain carries TRBV5-3 and TRBJ2-5, with D possibly being TRBD1 (5 bases). TRBV5-3 has ORF status, its function being uncertain. V lost 4 bases and J 2 bases, leaving 27 bases between the germline ends. There are 19 residues in the CDR3. CDR3 amino acids: CARSPPGHPVPTSQETQYF. The CDR3, as DNA: TGTGCCAGAAGCCCCCCTGGACACCCAGTGCCCACTTCACAAGAGACCCAGTACTTC.

The table lists this clone with a few counts. CDR3 sequence reads: CASSLATEANYGYTF. The CDR3 coding sequence is TGTGCCAGCAGCTTGGCGACAGAGGCTAACTATGGCTACACCTTC. The chain uses TRBV5-8 and TRBJ1-2, with D maybe TRBD1 (5 bases). Germline V gene data show CDR1 as SGHTS and CDR2 as YDEGEE. Trimming stripped 0 bases from V and 0 bases from J, with 9 bases between. The CDR3 is 15 residues long.

The rearrangement joins TRBV19 to TRBJ2-7; 10 bases line up with TRBD1. The CDR3 consists of 13 residues. Trimming removed 10 bases from V and 2 bases from J; junction bases left unmatched: 5. From germline, CDR1 is LNHDA and CDR2 SQIVND (reference sequence). CDR3: CATRDRGTYEQYF. CDR3 sequence (DNA): TGTGCCACCAGGGACAGGGGAACCTACGAGCAGTACTTC. The entire variable domain, with the rest obtained from reference TRBV19 and TRBJ2-7, is as follows: DGGITQSPKYLFRKEGQNVTLSCEQNLNHDAMYWYRQDPGQGLRLIYYSQIVNDFQKGDIAEGYSVSREKKESFPLTVTSAQKNPTAFYLCATRDRGTYEQYFGPGTRLTVT.

This clone was observed a single time. The genes are TRBV11-3 and TRBJ2-3, with a tentative D call TRBD1 (6 bases). From germline, CDR1 is SGHNT and CDR2 YENEEA. The CDR3 length is 13 residues. The V and J ends lost 3 bases and 3 bases respectively, with 7 bases between them. The CDR3 is CASSLGTTDTQYF. The CDR3 DNA sequence: TGTGCCAGCAGCTTGGGGACAACAGATACGCAGTATTTT.

The chain employs TRBV4-2 and TRBJ2-7; TRBD2 is a possible D gene (5 bases). The ends were cut back, 4 bases at V and 3 bases at J, with 13 bases in the middle. CDR3 length equals 14 residues. CDR1 is LGHNA, CDR2 YNFKEQ, per germline. CDR3 amino acids: CASSPELRGYEQYF. In nucleotides, the CDR3 is TGTGCCAGCAGCCCAGAACTACGGGGCTACGAGCAGTACTTC.

The chain is built from TRBV18 and TRBJ2-7; 9 bases align to TRBD1. This CDR3 has 14 amino acids. With 5 bases clipped from V and 0 bases from J, the junction kept 2 bases outside the gene matches. Germline CDR1 KGHSH, CDR2 LQKENI. The CDR3 bases are TGTGCCAGCTCAGGGGGACAGGGCTCCTACGAGCAGTACTTC. Its translation: CASSGGQGSYEQYF.

The chain uses TRBV25-1 and TRBJ2-2; 7 bases are shared with TRBD1. The CDR3 is made up of 14 amino acids. The germline V gene encodes CDR1 MGHDK and CDR2 SYGVNS. With 8 bases clipped from V and 6 bases from J, the junction kept 9 bases outside the gene matches. CDR3 sequence reads: CASRRQGDSGELFF. CDR3 nucleotides: TGTGCCAGCCGCCGACAGGGAGACTCCGGGGAGCTGTTTTTT.

The genes are TRBV6-5 and TRBJ1-2; the match to TRBD1 covers 7 bases. Germline V lookup: CDR1 MNHEY, CDR2 SVGAGI. J gave up 3 bases and V 4 bases, and 8 bases lay outside the gene matches. CDR3 length: 15 residues. CDR3 loop: CASSSPGQTYYGYTF. CDR3 DNA: TGTGCCAGCAGTTCGCCGGGACAGACTTACTATGGCTACACCTTC.

The CDR3 bases are TGTGCCAGTAGTACGAGGTCTAGCGGGAGGGAAGCAGGGCAGTTCTTC. Its translation: CASSTRSSGREAGQFF. The rearrangement uses TRBV19 and TRBJ2-1, with TRBD2 matching 12 bases. The ends lost 4 bases at V and 12 bases at J; junction bases unmatched: 13. Germline CDR1 LNHDA, CDR2 SQIVND (reference sequence). CDR3 length equals 16 residues.

The chain uses TRBV25-1 and TRBJ1-5; tentatively, D is TRBD1 (5 bases). The V end was cut by 4 bases, the J end by 11 bases, with 18 bases between. The CDR3 loop spans 14 amino acids. Looked up from germline, CDR1 is MGHDK and CDR2 is SYGVNS. The DNA of the CDR3 is TGTGCCAGCAGTGGTAAGGGGTATAATCTAGCCCAGCATTTT. It is translated as CASSGKGYNLAQHF.

Comment on this clone: The sample holds other DNA sequences that translate to the same CDR3. The J gene is TRBJ1-2, the V gene TRBV4-2; 10 bases align to TRBD1. The germline V gene has CDR1 LGHNA and CDR2 YNFKEQ. The ends lost 4 bases at V and 0 bases at J; junction bases unmatched: 2. The length of the CDR3 is 15 residues. The CDR3 nucleotides read TGTGCCAGCAGCCCAGGACAGGGGGCTAACTATGGCTACACCTTC. This translates into CASSPGQGANYGYTF.

This clone turned up a few times. The J gene is TRBJ2-1, the V gene TRBV3-1 (or the pseudogene TRBV3-2); 10 bases align to TRBD2. The V gene end was trimmed by 4 bases and the J gene end by 9 bases; junction bases not matched to a gene: 15. Germline V lookup: CDR1 LGHDT, CDR2 YNNKEL (reference sequence). The CDR3 runs 17 residues. CDR3 loop: CASSPSLAGARGGEQFF. Written as DNA, the CDR3 is TGTGCCAGCAGCCCCAGTCTAGCGGGGGCCCGTGGAGGTGAGCAGTTCTTC.

This clone was observed a single time. This chain joins TRBV6-5 and TRBJ1-1; D possibly corresponds to TRBD1 (5 bases). The length of the CDR3 is 15 residues. The V gene lost 4 bases and the J gene lost 12 bases, with 24 bases spanning the gap. CDR1 and CDR2 from the germline V gene are MNHEY and SVGAGI. In nucleotides, the CDR3 is TGTGCCAGCAGTTCTGGGACTTTAATCCCCATAGGTACTTTCTTT. Translating it yields CASSSGTLIPIGTFF.

The rearrangement uses TRBV27 and TRBJ1-5, with D possibly being TRBD1 (5 bases). The CDR3 totals 13 residues. The germline V gene has CDR1 MNHEY and CDR2 SMNVEV (reference sequence). V gave up 6 bases and J gave up 7 bases, with 13 bases separating them. CDR3 sequence reads: CASRFRGGQPQHF. The CDR3 bases are TGTGCCAGCAGGTTCCGGGGGGGACAGCCCCAGCATTTT.

Notes on this clone: The sample carries other DNA sequences with the same CDR3. The rearrangement links TRBV24-1 to TRBJ2-5; 7 positions agree with TRBD1. There are 13 residues in the CDR3. CDR1 is KGHDR, CDR2 SFDVKD, per germline. V was clipped by 5 bases and J by 4 bases; unmatched bases: 3. CDR3 DNA: TGTGCCACCAGTGGGACAGGTGGAGAGACCCAGTACTTC. This translates into CATSGTGGETQYF.

This chain links TRBV5-8 with TRBJ2-2; 12 bases map to TRBD2. CDR1 SGHTS and CDR2 YDEGEE come from the germline V gene. The V segment lost 2 bases and the J segment 7 bases; nucleotides outside the gene matches: 12. The CDR3 runs 18 residues. The CDR3 DNA sequence: TGTGCCAGCAGCTTCCCCCCGCTAGCGGGAGGGGTAAACGGGGAGCTGTTTTTT. This gives the protein CASSFPPLAGGVNGELFF.

This chain links TRBV28 with TRBJ2-3; possible D gene TRBD2, 6 bases. Germline V gene data show CDR1 as MDHEN and CDR2 as SYDVKM. V was cut by 6 bases and J by 4 bases, with 20 bases left in between. CDR3 length: 16 amino acids. The CDR3, as DNA: TGTGCCAGCAGCCTTCGCCGGGAGCCCCTCCCAGATACGCAGTATTTT. This encodes CASSLRREPLPDTQYF.

V usage is TRBV5-6 and J usage is TRBJ2-5; weak D call: TRBD1 (5 bases). Trimming removed 2 bases from V and 5 bases from J, with 10 bases in between. CDR3 length equals 13 residues. Germline loops: CDR1 SGHDT, CDR2 YYEEEE. The CDR3 region has the DNA TGTGCCAGCAGCTTTCAGGGATCGGAGACCCAGTACTTC. As protein: CASSFQGSETQYF.

This rearrangement joins TRBV30 to TRBJ1-2, with a weak D call TRBD1 (5 bases). The V gene lost 4 bases and the J gene lost 5 bases, with 14 bases spanning the gap. The CDR3 consists of 13 residues. CDR1 and CDR2 (germline): GTSNPN, SVGIG (reference sequence). The chain's CDR3 is CAWNPGRDYGYTF. CDR3 DNA sequence: TGTGCCTGGAACCCAGGGCGCGATTATGGCTACACCTTC.

The V call is TRBV10-1, the J call TRBJ2-7, with TRBD2 matching 7 bases. This CDR3 comprises 14 residues. Germline V gene lookup returns CDR1 WNHNN and CDR2 SYGVQD (reference sequence). Unmatched junction bases numbered 8, after V lost 0 bases and J lost 9 bases. CDR3: CASSESVRAGWQYF. As DNA, the CDR3 is TGCGCCAGCAGTGAGTCCGTGCGAGCGGGGTGGCAGTACTTC.